This TCR beta chain was documented in a study of naive and memory T cell subsets. The CDR3 has 17 amino acids. V was clipped by 4 bases and J by 8 bases; unmatched bases: 9. Germline assignment: CDR1 KGHDR and CDR2 SFDVKD. The sample holds a few counts of this clonotype. Its target is unknown. Study-wide points: Especially in CD8 cells, naive repertoires contained a few larger clonotypes, possibly CD45RA-re-expressing memory cells.

Both TRBC1 and TRBC2 were covered by a beta constant-region primer of two equimolar oligonucleotides. Ligated cDNA was amplified by four rounds of PCR with nested alpha and beta constant-region primers and SP2. TCRdb re-analysed the UMI-ligation and nested PCR reads in MiXCR, keeping a single row per CDR3 protein. The table has about 160,000 distinct CDR3 sequences, roughly 22% seen once. The V call is TRBV24-1, the J call TRBJ2-1; 14 nucleotides match TRBD2. The origin of this receptor is a human donor in good health. Sequenced: naive CD4+ T cells from blood. CDR3 DNA: TGTGCCACCAGTGAAGTTAAGACTAGCGGGAGGGTCGATGAGCAGTTCTTC. It specifies CATSEVKTSGRVDEQFF.